This T cell receptor (beta chain) was identified during a study of control samples from healthy donors and cancer patients. V gave up 3 bases and J gave up 4 bases, with 9 bases separating them. The CDR3 totals 13 residues. This clone was detected once. Here immunoSEQ multiplex PCR was the method, and the copy in TCRdb shows in-frame clones only, minus some. This sample carries some 64,000 clones, less than 95% of them seen once, and the ten largest clones take roughly 1.2%. The source is a woman aged 45-59 years with colorectal cancer. V is TRBV12-3 or TRBV12-4 and J is TRBJ1-1; D is uncertain. The sequenced sample consisted of PBMCs. The CDR3, as DNA: TGTGCCAGCAGTTTCGCCCAGGCCACTGAAGCTTTCTTT. Its protein product is CASSFAQATEAFF.